This T cell receptor beta chain was observed in a study of T cells in Graves' hyperthyroidism and ophthalmopathy. The wider study: Peripheral blood was obtained at initial diagnosis, preceding any treatment.

Researchers amplified the TCR beta CDR3 regions from RNA transcripts. RT-PCR in the first round (using the HTBI primer set) targeted the TCR CDR3. TCRdb re-called the multiplex PCR reads through MiXCR, storing one row per CDR3 protein. Among about 720,000 distinct CDR3 sequences listed, roughly 17% were seen once. This clonotype was counted at least ten times. Patients aged 18 to 65 with hyperthyroidism were newly diagnosed, with duration under 2 months. Diagnostic assessment was based on clinical symptoms, serum thyroxine and TRAb, thyroid ultrasound and orbital computed tomography. The receptor was isolated from a man between 18 and 35 years old with Graves' hyperthyroidism. The specimen was blood.

This CDR3 is CASSATLALSTDTQYF. The CDR3 DNA sequence: TGTGCCAGCAGCGCGACACTAGCGCTTTCCACAGATACGCAGTATTTT. V and J are TRBV7-8 and TRBJ2-3, with 7 bases fitting TRBD2. The CDR3 contains 16 residues. The germline V gene encodes CDR1 SGHVS and CDR2 FQNEAQ. V shed 5 bases and J 2 bases; nucleotides not matched to a gene: 10.